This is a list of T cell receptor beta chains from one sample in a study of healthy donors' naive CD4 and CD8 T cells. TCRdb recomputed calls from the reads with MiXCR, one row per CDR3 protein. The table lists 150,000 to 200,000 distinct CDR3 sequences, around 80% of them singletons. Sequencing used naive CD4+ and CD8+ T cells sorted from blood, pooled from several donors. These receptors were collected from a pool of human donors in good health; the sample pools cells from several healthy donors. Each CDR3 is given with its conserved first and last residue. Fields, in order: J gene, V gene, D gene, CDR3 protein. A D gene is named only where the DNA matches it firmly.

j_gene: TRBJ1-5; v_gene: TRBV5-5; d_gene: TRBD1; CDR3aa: CASSIDRDSNQPQHF
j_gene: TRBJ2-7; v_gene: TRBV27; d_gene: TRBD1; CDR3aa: CASSDGTGGYEQYF
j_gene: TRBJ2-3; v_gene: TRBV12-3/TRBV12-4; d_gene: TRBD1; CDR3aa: CASSPRDRDTDTQYF
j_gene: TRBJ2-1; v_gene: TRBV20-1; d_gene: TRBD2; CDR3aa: CSARGTGTSGRALSNEQFF
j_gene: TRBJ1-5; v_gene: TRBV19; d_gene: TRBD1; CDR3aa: CASGQDRNQPQHF
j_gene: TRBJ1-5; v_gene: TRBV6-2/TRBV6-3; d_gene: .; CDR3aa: CASSYISPNQPQHF
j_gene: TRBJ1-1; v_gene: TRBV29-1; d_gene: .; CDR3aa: CSFLPLGTEAFF
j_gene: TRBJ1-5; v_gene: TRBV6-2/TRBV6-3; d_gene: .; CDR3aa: CASSSTLPGRNQPQHF
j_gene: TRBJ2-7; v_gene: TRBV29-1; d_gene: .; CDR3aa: CSVEEGISEQYF
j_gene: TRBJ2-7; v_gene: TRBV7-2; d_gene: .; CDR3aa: CASNLGYRVRVYEQYF
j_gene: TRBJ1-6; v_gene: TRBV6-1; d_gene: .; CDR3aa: CASSEYRAINSPLHF
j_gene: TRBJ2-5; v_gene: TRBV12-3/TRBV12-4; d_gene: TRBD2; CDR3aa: CASRRAGERQETQYF
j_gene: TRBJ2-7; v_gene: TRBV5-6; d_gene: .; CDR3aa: CASSLGGGVWEQYF
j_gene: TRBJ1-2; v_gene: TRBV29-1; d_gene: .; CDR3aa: CSVGANYGYTF
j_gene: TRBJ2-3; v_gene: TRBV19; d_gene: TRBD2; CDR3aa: CASSPGLADTQYF
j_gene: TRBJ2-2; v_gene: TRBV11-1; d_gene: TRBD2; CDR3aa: CASSLVASGGINTGELFF
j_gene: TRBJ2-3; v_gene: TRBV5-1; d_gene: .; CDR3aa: CASSGVPASTDTQYF
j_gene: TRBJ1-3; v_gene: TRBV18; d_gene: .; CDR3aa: CASSPGTDSGNTIYF
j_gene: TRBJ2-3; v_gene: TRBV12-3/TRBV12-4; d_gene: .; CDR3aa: CASSLPGLSGRTDTQYF
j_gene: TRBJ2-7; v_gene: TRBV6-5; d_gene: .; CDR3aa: CASSFSQANYEQYF
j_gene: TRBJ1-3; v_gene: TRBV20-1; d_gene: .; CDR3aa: CSARDSRGPGNTIYF
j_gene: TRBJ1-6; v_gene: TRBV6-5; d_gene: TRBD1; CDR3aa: CASSPTGGASPLHF
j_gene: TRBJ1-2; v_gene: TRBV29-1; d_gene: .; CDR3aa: CNSRDRDTGIYGYTF
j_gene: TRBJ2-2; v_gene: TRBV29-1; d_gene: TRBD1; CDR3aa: CSVEKGQGTGELFF
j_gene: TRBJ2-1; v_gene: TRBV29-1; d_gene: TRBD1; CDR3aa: CSVAGTASYNEQFF
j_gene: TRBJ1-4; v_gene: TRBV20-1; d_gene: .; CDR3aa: CSARNRGGADEKLFF
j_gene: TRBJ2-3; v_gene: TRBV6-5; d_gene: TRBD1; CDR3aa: CASTRTGSSPDTQYF
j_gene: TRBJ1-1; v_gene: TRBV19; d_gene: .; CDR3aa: CASRKRRDNTEAFF
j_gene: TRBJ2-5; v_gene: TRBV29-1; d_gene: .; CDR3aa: CSVDWQAQETQYF
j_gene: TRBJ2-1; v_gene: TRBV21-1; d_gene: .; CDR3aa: CASSNAPGQSHNEQFF
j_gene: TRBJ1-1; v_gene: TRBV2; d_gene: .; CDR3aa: CASSESAVRVPEAFF
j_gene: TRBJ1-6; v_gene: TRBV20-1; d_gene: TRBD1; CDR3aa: CSAQRTGPHSPLHF
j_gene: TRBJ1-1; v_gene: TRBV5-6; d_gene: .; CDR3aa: CASSRRGYDTEAFF
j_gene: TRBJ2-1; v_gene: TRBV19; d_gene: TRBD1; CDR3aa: CASSRTGGNNYNEQFF
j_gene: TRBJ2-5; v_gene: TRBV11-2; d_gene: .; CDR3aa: CASSLVWAYQETQYF
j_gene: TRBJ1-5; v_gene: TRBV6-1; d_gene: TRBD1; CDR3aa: CASNQGTGTDQPQHF
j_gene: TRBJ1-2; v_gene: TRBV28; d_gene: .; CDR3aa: CASSTKGQRNYGYTF
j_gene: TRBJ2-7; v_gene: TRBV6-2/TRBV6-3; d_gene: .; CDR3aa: CASKGTPVTEQYF
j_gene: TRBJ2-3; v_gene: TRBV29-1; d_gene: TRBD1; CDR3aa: CSTRTGPTDTQYF
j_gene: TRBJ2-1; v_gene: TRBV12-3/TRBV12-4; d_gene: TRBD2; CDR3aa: CASRLAGGAYNEQFF
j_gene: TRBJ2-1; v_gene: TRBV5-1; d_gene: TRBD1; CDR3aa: CASNHPDRGLSNEQFF
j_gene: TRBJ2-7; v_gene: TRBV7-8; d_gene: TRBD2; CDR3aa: CASSLFSGSPSYEQYF